The 7 T cell receptor beta chains given below trace back to one sample, sequenced in a study of PD-L1 blockade in urothelial cancer. Data came from immunoSEQ multiplex PCR; TCRdb stores just in-frame clones and leaves some out. This sample has 85,000 to 95,000 clones, with approximately 88% found just once. Indicated time point: pretreatment peripheral blood. Sequenced material: PBMCs, taken around atezolizumab (anti-PD-L1) treatment. All receptors derive from a woman of 80 years or more with urothelial cancer.

V usage is TRBV5-5 and J usage is TRBJ1-5; D is perhaps TRBD1 (5 bases). CDR3 length: 14 amino acids. The V gene lost 4 bases and the J gene lost 9 bases, with 17 bases spanning the gap. Germline V gene sequence: CDR1 SGHKS, CDR2 YYEKEE (reference sequence). CDR3 protein: CASSPGGGEWPQHF. In nucleotides, the CDR3 is TGTGCCAGCAGCCCCGGTGGGGGGGAATGGCCCCAGCATTTT.

The chain recombines TRBV6-4 with TRBJ2-6; no definite D call. The CDR3 is made up of 13 amino acids. Trimming removed 6 bases at V and 2 bases at J, with 5 bases between. Germline CDR1 reads MRHNA; CDR2 reads SNTAGT. CDR3 protein: CASSHTGANVLTF. Here the CDR3 DNA reads TGTGCCAGCAGCCACACTGGGGCCAACGTCCTGACTTTC.

The V gene is TRBV10-1, the J gene TRBJ2-7, with 12 positions matching TRBD2. CDR1 is WNHNN, CDR2 SYGVQD, per germline (reference sequence). J lost 7 bases, V lost 4 bases, and 2 bases had no gene match. The CDR3 is 13 amino acids. As DNA, the CDR3 is TGCGCCAGCAGTGGACTAGCGGGAGATGAGCAGTACTTC. Translated: CASSGLAGDEQYF.

The chain carries TRBV7-9 and TRBJ1-5, with D perhaps matching TRBD1 (6 bases). V shed 2 bases and J shed 7 bases, with 12 bases lying between them. CDR1 is SEHNR, CDR2 FQNEAQ, per germline (reference sequence). There are 14 residues in the CDR3. The CDR3 nucleotides are TGTGCCAGCAGCTTACAGGGGTCGGGGCAGCCCCAGCATTTT. Its translation is CASSLQGSGQPQHF.

This clone occurred once. The chain combines TRBV20-1 with TRBJ1-2; 7 bases fit TRBD1. Germline V gene lookup returns CDR1 DFQATT and CDR2 SNEGSKA (reference sequence). CDR3 length: 11 residues. V was clipped by 5 bases and J by 8 bases; unmatched bases: 5. This chain's CDR3 is CSARDRDGYTF. The CDR3 coding sequence is TGCAGTGCTCGCGACAGGGACGGCTACACCTTC.

The chain has TRBV28 and TRBJ1-5, with 7 nucleotides matching TRBD1. The ends lost 7 bases at V and 6 bases at J; junction bases unmatched: 9. The CDR3 runs to 14 residues. Germline V gene lookup returns CDR1 MDHEN and CDR2 SYDVKM. This chain's CDR3 is CASTPRTGPQPQHF. CDR3 DNA: TGTGCCAGCACCCCTAGGACAGGTCCTCAGCCCCAGCATTTT.

V gene TRBV7-2 combines with J gene TRBJ1-4; a weak D match, TRBD1 (6 bases). The V and J ends lost 4 bases and 4 bases respectively, with 10 bases between them. Germline loops: CDR1 SGHTA, CDR2 FQGNSA. The CDR3 is 14 amino acids. The CDR3, as DNA: TGTGCCAGCAGCTCAGGGGAATTTAATGAAAAACTGTTTTTT. Translated: CASSSGEFNEKLFF.